The 17 T cell receptor beta chains below were found in one sample sequenced in a study of cytomegalovirus exposure and HLA in healthy donors (dated by TCRdb to 2015 to 2018). The protocol used for the library was the immunoSEQ multiplex PCR assay. For the multiplex PCR, a mixture combining 60 forward primers for TCR Vbeta segments and 13 reverse primers for TCR Jbeta segments was used. Imported from immuneACCESS, the table was reduced by TCRdb to in-frame sequences with V and J called. These copies leave out some clones; in studies compared against another copy, an unresolved V gene accounts for under half, and the cause of the remainder is not known. The sample yields 130,000 to 150,000 clones; around three quarters were counted once. Around 2.5% of the sample is in the top ten clones. Sequencing was performed on PBMCs. Receptors were obtained from a woman between 18 and 29 years old in good health and CMV-seropositive.

The genes are TRBV6-5 and TRBJ1-5, with 8 positions matching TRBD1. J gave up 0 bases and V 5 bases, and 3 bases lay outside the gene matches. Germline-derived CDR1 and CDR2 are MNHEY and SVGAGI. CDR3 length: 15 amino acids. The CDR3 region has the DNA TGTGCCAGCAGTCAGGGGGCGGCTAGCAATCAGCCCCAGCATTTT. This translates into CASSQGAASNQPQHF.

The J gene is TRBJ2-3, the V gene TRBV5-5; TRBD1 might be the D (6 bases). This CDR3 has 15 residues. V lost 0 bases to trimming and J lost 4 bases, with 12 bases between them. Germline V lookup: CDR1 SGHKS, CDR2 YYEKEE (reference sequence). The CDR3 spells CASSLGIRGADTQYF. The CDR3 DNA reads as TGTGCCAGCAGCTTGGGTATCAGGGGCGCAGATACGCAGTATTTT.

This clone was picked up one time. V is TRBV27 and J is TRBJ2-3; D not certain. Per the germline V gene, CDR1 is MNHEY and CDR2 is SMNVEV (reference sequence). The ends were cut back, 2 bases at V and 6 bases at J, with 12 bases in the middle. The CDR3 contains 14 residues. CDR3 amino acids: CASSLRQVTDTQYF. The CDR3 nucleotides are TGTGCCAGCAGTTTAAGGCAGGTCACGGATACGCAGTATTTT.

The gene calls are TRBV7-2 and TRBJ1-1; D not resolved. This CDR3 comprises 15 residues. The V end lost 1 base, the J end lost 11 bases, and 20 bases lay between the germline ends. Germline V CDR1 and CDR2: SGHTA, FQGNSA. The CDR3 bases are TGTGCCAGCAGCTTAGACCCCTCCCCCTCTTACGAGGCTTTCTTT. This sequence encodes CASSLDPSPSYEAFF.

This sequence joins TRBV9 and TRBJ2-7; tentatively, D is TRBD1 (5 bases). Per the germline V gene, CDR1 is SGDLS and CDR2 is YYNGEE. The V gene lost 0 bases and the J gene lost 1 base, with 8 bases spanning the gap. The CDR3 runs to 14 residues. CDR3 sequence reads: CASSVGRVSYEQYF. The CDR3 nucleotides read TGTGCCAGCAGCGTAGGCAGGGTGTCCTACGAGCAGTACTTC.

V usage is TRBV25-1 and J usage is TRBJ2-1; D possibly corresponds to TRBD2 (5 bases). Germline CDR1 and CDR2: MGHDK and SYGVNS. This CDR3 region has 12 residues. Trimming cost V 8 bases and J 10 bases, with 15 bases left between them. The chain's CDR3 is CASSGLSREQFF. In DNA form, the CDR3 reads TGTGCCAGCTCAGGACTGTCGCGCGAGCAGTTCTTC.

This chain connects TRBV13 to TRBJ2-5, with 7 bases identical to TRBD2. V was clipped by 3 bases and J by 2 bases; unmatched bases: 6. The CDR3 covers 15 residues. CDR1 is PRHDT, CDR2 FYEKMQ, per germline (reference sequence). DNA for the CDR3: TGTGCCAGCAGCTTCGGCGCTAGCGGACAAGAGACCCAGTACTTC. Translated: CASSFGASGQETQYF.

This chain links TRBV27 with TRBJ1-1; maybe TRBD1 (6 bases). This CDR3 region has 13 residues. V shed 8 bases and J shed 8 bases, with 18 bases lying between them. CDR1 is MNHEY and CDR2 is SMNVEV in the germline V gene (reference sequence). The CDR3 DNA follows: TGTGCCAGCTCTCCGGCTAGGCAGGGGGAAGCTTTCTTT. Its translation: CASSPARQGEAFF.

The chain recombines TRBV4-3 with TRBJ1-2; D is unresolved. This CDR3 spans 14 amino acids. The V gene's germline CDR1 is LGHNA and CDR2 YSLEER. Between the trimmed V and J ends, which lost 1 base and 6 bases, there was a span of 12 bases. The CDR3 DNA is TGCGCCAGCAGCCAAGTCATGCTATTCCATGGCTACACCTTC. This encodes CASSQVMLFHGYTF.

The chain is built from TRBV18 and TRBJ1-4; 9 positions agree with TRBD1. The CDR3 consists of 14 residues. CDR1 is KGHSH, CDR2 LQKENI, per germline. The trim removed 3 bases at V and 8 bases at J, leaving 4 bases unmatched. The chain's CDR3 is CASSPGQGNEKLFF. The CDR3 region has the DNA TGTGCCAGCTCACCGGGACAGGGCAACGAAAAACTGTTTTTT.

J is TRBJ1-5 and V is TRBV19; the D is unclear. Germline CDR1 reads LNHDA; CDR2 reads SQIVND (reference sequence). V was pared by 2 bases and J by 5 bases, with 7 bases between. This CDR3 spans 13 amino acids. CDR3 residues: CASSISTDQPQHF. The CDR3 nucleotides read TGTGCCAGTAGTATAAGTACAGATCAGCCCCAGCATTTT.

The chain carries TRBV6-5 and TRBJ1-6, with D possibly TRBD1 on 6 matching bases. Trimming removed 2 bases at V and 12 bases at J, with 11 bases between. This CDR3 has 13 amino acids. The germline V gene has CDR1 MNHEY and CDR2 SVGAGI. The DNA of the CDR3 is TGTGCCAGCAGTTACCTTTCACAGGGACCCCTCCACTTT. Amino acid sequence: CASSYLSQGPLHF.

This rearrangement joins TRBV6-5 to TRBJ1-2; no firm D call. This CDR3 spans 14 amino acids. Germline V gene sequence: CDR1 MNHEY, CDR2 SVGAGI. The ends were cut back, 4 bases at V and 2 bases at J, with 11 bases in the middle. The CDR3 DNA sequence: TGTGCCAGCAGTTTCAACGGAGTGAACTATGGCTACACCTTC. It codes for CASSFNGVNYGYTF.

The chain employs TRBV28 and TRBJ1-2; 7 nucleotides line up with TRBD1. V lost 7 bases and J lost 7; bases outside the gene matches: 9. Per the germline V gene, CDR1 is MDHEN and CDR2 is SYDVKM. The CDR3 spans 13 residues. The DNA of the CDR3 is TGTGCCAGCACCCGAGACAGGGCTACTGGCTACACCTTC. Protein product: CASTRDRATGYTF.

The chain combines TRBV14 with TRBJ1-1; TRBD1 agrees at 9 bases. Trimming at V came to 4 bases and at J to 0 bases, leaving 0 bases not matched to a gene. CDR1 is SGHDN and CDR2 is FVKESK in the germline V gene. This CDR3 is built from 14 residues. The DNA of the CDR3 is TGTGCCAGCAGCCGGGACAGGGTGAACACTGAAGCTTTCTTT. This translates into CASSRDRVNTEAFF.

The V call is TRBV19, the J call TRBJ2-5; 10 bases fit TRBD1. Germline V gene lookup returns CDR1 LNHDA and CDR2 SQIVND (reference sequence). The CDR3 has 13 residues. With 8 bases clipped from V and 4 bases from J, the junction kept 4 bases outside the gene matches. CDR3 region: CASSRDRGETQYF. The CDR3 DNA reads TGTGCCAGTTCTCGGGACAGGGGAGAGACCCAGTACTTC.

This sequence joins TRBV25-1 and TRBJ2-3, with a weak D call TRBD2 (5 bases). The germline V gene encodes CDR1 MGHDK and CDR2 SYGVNS. Trimming cost V 0 bases and J 10 bases, with 17 bases left between them. There are 15 residues in the CDR3. The chain's CDR3 is CASSEYGMGPGAQYF. The CDR3 bases are TGTGCCAGCAGTGAATATGGGATGGGTCCCGGGGCGCAGTATTTT.